This TCR beta chain was obtained from a study of T cells expressing NK-cell markers. UMI-tagged 5'RACE template switching yielded the TCR beta cDNA. Each CDR3 protein gets one entry in TCRdb, which reprocessed the 5' RACE reads and gives no DNA. Its listing shows more than 250,000 distinct CDR3 sequences. The germline V gene encodes CDR1 DFQATT and CDR2 SNEGSKA (reference sequence). The length of the CDR3 is 15 residues. The rearrangement links TRBV20-1 to TRBJ1-6. Sequencing was performed on blood T cells: a sorted CD56 or NKG2C T cell subset, CD4+ or CD8+ T cells, or bulk PBMC T cells (not recorded which). The sequence was obtained from a young man in good health. This CDR3 reads CSARAQSSYNSPLHF.